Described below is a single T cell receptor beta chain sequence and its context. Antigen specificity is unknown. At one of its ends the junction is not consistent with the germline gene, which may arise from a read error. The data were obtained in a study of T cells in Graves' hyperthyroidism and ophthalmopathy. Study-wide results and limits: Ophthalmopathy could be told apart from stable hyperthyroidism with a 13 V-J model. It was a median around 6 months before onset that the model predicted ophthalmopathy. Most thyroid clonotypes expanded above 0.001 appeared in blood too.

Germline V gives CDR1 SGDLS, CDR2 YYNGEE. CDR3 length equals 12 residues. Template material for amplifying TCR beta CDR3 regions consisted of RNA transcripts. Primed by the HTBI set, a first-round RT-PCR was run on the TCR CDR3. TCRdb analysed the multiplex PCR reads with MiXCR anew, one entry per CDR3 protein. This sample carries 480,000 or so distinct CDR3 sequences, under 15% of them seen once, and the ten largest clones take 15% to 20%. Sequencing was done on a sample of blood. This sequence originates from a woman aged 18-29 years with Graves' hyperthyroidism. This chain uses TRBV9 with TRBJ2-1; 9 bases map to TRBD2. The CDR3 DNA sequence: TGTGCCTGCAGCGGGGGGACCAATGAGCAGTTCTTC. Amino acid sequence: CACSGGTNEQFF. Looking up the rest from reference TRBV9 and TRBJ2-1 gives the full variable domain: DSGVTQTPKHLITATGQRVTLRCSPRSGDLSVYWYQQSLDQGLQFLIQYYNGEERAKGNILERFSAQQFPDLHSELNLSSLELGDSALYFCACSGGTNEQFFGPGTRLTVL.